This TCR beta chain was sequenced during a study of monozygotic twins with inflammatory bowel disease. Study-wide findings and caveats: Comparison of concordant versus discordant twins revealed no difference in repertoire similarity, possibly due to limited power. Among IBD patients, TCRbeta diversity (inverse Simpson) was lower than in healthy co-twins.

In regard to this clonotype: The antigen remains undetermined.

Each UMI, carrying a 6-nucleotide sample barcode, came from template switching. After re-calling the 5' RACE reads, TCRdb lists one entry per CDR3 protein, DNA absent. Its listing shows 300,000 to 450,000 distinct CDR3 sequences. The CDR3 contains 15 residues. No T cells were sorted before total RNA was taken from whole blood. Material for sequencing was blood. This chain joins TRBV12-3 or TRBV12-4 and TRBJ1-1. The receptor's source is a human donor with ulcerative colitis or Crohn's disease, or a healthy co-twin of an affected twin (not recorded which). CDR3: CASSLADSPNTEAFF.